Listed below are T cell receptor beta chains from one sample, sequenced in a study of T cells in Graves' hyperthyroidism and ophthalmopathy. One entry per CDR3 protein, called by TCRdb with MiXCR from the multiplex PCR reads. Of a few hundred thousand distinct CDR3 sequences in the sample, around 50% are singletons; the top ten hold around 44%. Material: peripheral blood or thyroid tissue (not recorded which). Receptor source: an adult woman with Graves' disease, either hyperthyroidism or ophthalmopathy (not recorded which). CDR3s leave out the opening cysteine and the closing phenylalanine or tryptophan. The order of the fields is D gene, V gene, CDR3 protein. The D gene is left open where the match is weak.

>-|TRBV5-1
ASSPEYGTGELF
>-|TRBV10-3
AIGLGGQETQY
>TRBD2|TRBV20-1
SATKDGPGGTGELF
>TRBD2|TRBV7-2
ASSAASGRAVYEQY
>TRBD2|TRBV29-1
SLASGLAGGSYEQY
>-|TRBV9
ASSVVSGHEQY
>-|TRBV5-6
ASSRREANVLT
>-|TRBV29-1
SVKSDYSSR
>-|TRBV25-1
ASSDGGGGFGNTIY
>TRBD1|TRBV10-3
AIMTGGGYTEAF
>-|TRBV7-9
ASSLAQRSGNGYT
>-|TRBV7-6
ASSPDRYYGYT
>-|TRBV29-1
SVVEGNTEAF
>TRBD1|TRBV2
ASSVQGDNQPQH
>-|TRBV10-1
ASKSGDNQPQH
>TRBD1|TRBV4-2
ASSQEETGILPLH
>TRBD1|TRBV4-3
ASSPRTGDQPQH
>-|TRBV6-5
ASSYRGEAF
>-|TRBV11-2
ARGLTYGYT
>TRBD1|TRBV7-9
ASSPRQGMNAEAF
>-|TRBV25-1
ASSEWGGNTIY
>-|TRBV12-3/TRBV12-4
ASSFMGVPQETQY